This T cell receptor (beta chain) was captured in a study of OX40 agonist ivuxolimab in advanced cancers. Findings and limits, study-wide: Expanded peripheral T-cell antigen specificity went undetermined.

This clone was counted once. Its antigen is unidentified. Profiling relied on immunoSEQ multiplex PCR, and the TCRdb table lists in-frame clones only, not all of them. This table holds about 70,000 clones, roughly nine tenths found once. The CDR3 runs 16 residues. Per germline, CDR1 MDHEN and CDR2 SYDVKM. Trimming left V 4 bases short and J 0 bases short, with 16 bases between. The sequencing here drew on CD4+ or CD8+ T cells sorted from blood, taken in a trial of the OX40 agonist ivuxolimab. This clonotype was sampled from an adult with an advanced solid tumor such as melanoma, head and neck, liver or kidney cancer. The chain carries TRBV28 and TRBJ2-7, with D perhaps TRBD1 or TRBD2 (5 bases each). CDR3 nucleotides: TGTGCCAGCAGTTCTCCCTGGGACGGTAGCTCCTACGAGCAGTACTTC. Amino acid sequence: CASSSPWDGSSYEQYF.